This passage covers 5 T cell receptor beta chains from one sample sequenced in a study of T cells in Graves' hyperthyroidism and ophthalmopathy (dated by TCRdb to the late 2010s). The library was built by means of multiplex PCR. Sequenced on an Illumina HiSeq 2000. The TCR beta CDR3 regions were amplified from RNA transcripts. The first round of RT-PCR for the TCR CDR3 was performed with the HTBI primer set and the Qiagen OneStep RT-PCR kit. Through fastp at Q25 and MiXCR, TCRdb rebuilt clones from the public reads, retaining in-frame beta chains. Every distinct CDR3 protein forms one entry, paired with its most common genes and DNA. Here the sample has under 350,000 distinct CDR3 sequences; 20% to 25% occur a single time. The ten biggest clones cover under 55% of the sample. The sequenced sample consisted of blood. Receptor source: a woman aged 45-65 years with Graves' hyperthyroidism.

This clonotype showed up just a few times. The genes are TRBV5-8 and TRBJ2-3, with TRBD2 matching over 10 bases. Germline CDR1 and CDR2: SGHTS and YDEGEE. The J segment lost 2 bases and the V segment lost 6 bases, leaving 9 bases of the junction unmatched. The CDR3 is made up of 16 amino acids. In DNA form, the CDR3 reads TGTGCCAGCAATACGCCGGGACTAGCGAACACAGATACGCAGTATTTT. It yields the protein CASNTPGLANTDTQYF.

This clonotype has only a few counts. The rearrangement uses TRBV4-1 and TRBJ1-5; unclear D gene. In germline, CDR1 is MGHRA, CDR2 YSYEKL. The CDR3 length is 15 residues. V shed 0 bases and J shed 0 bases, with 6 bases lying between them. The CDR3 DNA follows: TGCGCCAGCAGCCAAGATAAAGATAGCAATCAGCCCCAGCATTTT. This sequence encodes CASSQDKDSNQPQHF.

V gene TRBV28 combines with J gene TRBJ1-3; D ambiguous. CDR3 length: 13 residues. Per germline, CDR1 MDHEN and CDR2 SYDVKM. The V end lost 2 bases, the J end lost 6 bases, and 8 bases lay between the germline ends. The CDR3 region has the DNA TGTGCCAGCAGTTTAGGGCAGATAAACACCATATATTTT. Amino acids: CASSLGQINTIYF.

At least ten counts were recorded for this clonotype. In nucleotides, the CDR3 is TGTGCCAGCAGCCAAGACTCTCAGACGGCAAGGTACTTC. This translates into CASSQDSQTARYF. The genes are TRBV3-1 and TRBJ2-4; D unresolved. This CDR3 contains 13 residues. Trimming cost V 0 bases and J 15 bases, with 15 bases left between them. CDR1 and CDR2 from the germline V gene are LGHDT and YNNKEL (reference sequence).

The V call is TRBV20-1, the J call TRBJ2-3, with 11 positions matching TRBD2. The CDR3 consists of 15 residues. CDR1 is DFQATT and CDR2 is SNEGSKA in the germline V gene (reference sequence). Trimming removed 6 bases from V and 6 bases from J; junction bases left unmatched: 11. The CDR3 sequence is CSAGTSGPTGDTQYF. The CDR3 DNA is TGCAGTGCGGGGACTAGCGGACCCACGGGGGATACGCAGTATTTT.